The clone carrying this TCR beta chain was seen a handful of times. Its antigen remains unidentified. Treatment of the sample: roughly ten-day PBMC culture with coronavirus spike peptide pools or control peptides (ViraFEST assay). The assay that was used to sequence DNA from cultured CD4+ T cells was the Oncomine TCR Beta short-read assay. A single record per CDR3 protein comes from TCRdb applying MiXCR to the PCR reads. The sample lists 20,000 to 25,000 distinct CDR3 sequences, 40% to 50% occurring once. Germline V lookup: CDR1 SNHLY, CDR2 FYNNEI. The CDR3 spans 15 residues. V gave up 3 bases and J gave up 2 bases, with 11 bases separating them. The sample belongs to a study of vaccination and CD4 T cells after COVID-19. Whole-study results and caveats: Among convalescent patients, a median roughly 90% of reactive clones emerged only after vaccination. Median SARS-CoV-2-reactive clonotype numbers went up from about 22 to 38, but not significantly.

The receptor was derived from a human donor who had recovered from COVID-19. Material for sequencing was CD4+ T cells from blood, cultured in vitro. The chain employs TRBV2 and TRBJ1-5; D perhaps matches TRBD1 (5 bases). The CDR3 bases are TGTGCCAGCAGTGAGGGGAGGGGAGGCAATCAGCCCCAGCATTTT. Translating gives CASSEGRGGNQPQHF.